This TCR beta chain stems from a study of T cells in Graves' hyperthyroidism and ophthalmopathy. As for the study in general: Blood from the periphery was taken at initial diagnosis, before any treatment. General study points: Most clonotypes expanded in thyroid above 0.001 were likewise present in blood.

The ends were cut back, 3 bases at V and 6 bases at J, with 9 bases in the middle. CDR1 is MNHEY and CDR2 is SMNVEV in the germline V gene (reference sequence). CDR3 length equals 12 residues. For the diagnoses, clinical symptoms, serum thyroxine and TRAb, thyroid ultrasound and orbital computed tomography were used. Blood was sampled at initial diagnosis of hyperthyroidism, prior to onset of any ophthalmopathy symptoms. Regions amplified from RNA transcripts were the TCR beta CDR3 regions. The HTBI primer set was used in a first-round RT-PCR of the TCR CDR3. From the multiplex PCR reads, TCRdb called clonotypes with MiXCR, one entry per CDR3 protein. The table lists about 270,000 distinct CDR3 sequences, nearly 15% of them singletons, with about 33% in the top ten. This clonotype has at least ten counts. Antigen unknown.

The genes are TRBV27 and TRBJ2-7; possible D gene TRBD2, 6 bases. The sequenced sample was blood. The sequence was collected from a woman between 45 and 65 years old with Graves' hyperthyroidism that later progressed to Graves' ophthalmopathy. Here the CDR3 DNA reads TGTGCCAGCAGTTTTTCGGGGGTCGAGCAGTACTTC. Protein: CASSFSGVEQYF.